What follows is one TCR beta chain and its context. This sample was taken from a study of blood T cell repertoires in COVID-19. Study as a whole: Italy, Spain and the United States were the sources of the convalescent and acute COVID-19 samples. T cells, B-cell-depleted T cells, or PBMCs provided the cDNA or gDNA that served as material.

Profiled with immunoSEQ multiplex PCR; TCRdb holds only in-frame clones, not every one. The sample shows 300,000 to 350,000 clones, almost 90% of them seen only once. Germline values: CDR1 SGHNT, CDR2 YENEEA. The CDR3 contains 16 residues. V was clipped by 5 bases and J by 6 bases, with 20 bases between them. V gene TRBV11-3 combines with J gene TRBJ2-1, with a possible D match to TRBD2 (6 bases). The sequencing input was peripheral blood. This clonotype originated in a woman in her 30s with COVID-19, enrolled during active disease. As DNA, the CDR3 is TGTGCCAGCAGCGCGGGGCGGTGGGAGATGTCCAATGAGCAGTTCTTC. Its translation is CASSAGRWEMSNEQFF.